These T cell receptor beta chains were read from a single sample in a study of T cells in Graves' hyperthyroidism and ophthalmopathy. TCRdb reanalysed the multiplex PCR reads using MiXCR and keeps one entry per CDR3 protein. The sample holds approximately 420,000 distinct CDR3 sequences, roughly 13% seen once. The material sequenced was blood. These receptors came from a woman aged 18-35 years with Graves' hyperthyroidism. CDR3s leave out the opening cysteine and the closing phenylalanine or tryptophan. The order of the fields is J gene, D gene, V gene, CDR3 protein. The D gene is left open where the match is weak.

j_call: TRBJ1-2; d_call: .; v_call: TRBV18; cdr3_aa: ASSPQRRVYGYT
j_call: TRBJ1-6; d_call: .; v_call: TRBV20-1; cdr3_aa: SARDFSGVSSPLH
j_call: TRBJ1-2; d_call: TRBD1; v_call: TRBV10-3; cdr3_aa: AISDSGTAQANYGYT
j_call: TRBJ1-1; d_call: .; v_call: TRBV6-1; cdr3_aa: ASSYSLNTEAF
j_call: TRBJ1-2; d_call: .; v_call: TRBV19; cdr3_aa: ASSISGFYGYT
j_call: TRBJ2-3; d_call: TRBD2; v_call: TRBV15; cdr3_aa: ATSSPYRAWLAGGNVGADTQY
j_call: TRBJ1-4; d_call: .; v_call: TRBV18; cdr3_aa: ASSPRTDEKLF
j_call: TRBJ2-3; d_call: TRBD2; v_call: TRBV7-2; cdr3_aa: ASSPRLASNTQY
j_call: TRBJ2-3; d_call: TRBD2; v_call: TRBV5-6; cdr3_aa: ASSLAGLGTDTQY
j_call: TRBJ2-1; d_call: TRBD2; v_call: TRBV6-2/TRBV6-3; cdr3_aa: ATEREDAYNEQF
j_call: TRBJ2-5; d_call: .; v_call: TRBV27; cdr3_aa: ASSRIVQETQY
j_call: TRBJ1-5; d_call: .; v_call: TRBV2; cdr3_aa: ASSDLRYREDQPQH
j_call: TRBJ2-3; d_call: TRBD2; v_call: TRBV20-1; cdr3_aa: SASGTSGSWGTDTQY
j_call: TRBJ2-2; d_call: .; v_call: TRBV4-2; cdr3_aa: ASSPEARVRELF
j_call: TRBJ2-3; d_call: TRBD1; v_call: TRBV5-1; cdr3_aa: ASSPNRGLGTDTQY
j_call: TRBJ2-7; d_call: TRBD1; v_call: TRBV3-1; cdr3_aa: ASSLQGLTYEQY
j_call: TRBJ2-7; d_call: TRBD2; v_call: TRBV4-3; cdr3_aa: ASSPNLAGVGSEQY
j_call: TRBJ2-7; d_call: TRBD2; v_call: TRBV10-3; cdr3_aa: ATLAGAIYEQY
j_call: TRBJ1-3; d_call: .; v_call: TRBV27; cdr3_aa: ASSFVPLSGNTIY
j_call: TRBJ2-4; d_call: TRBD2; v_call: TRBV28; cdr3_aa: ASSFFSGRKVAKNAQY
j_call: TRBJ1-1; d_call: TRBD1; v_call: TRBV5-4; cdr3_aa: ASTRGDRLGSEAF
j_call: TRBJ2-7; d_call: TRBD2; v_call: TRBV2; cdr3_aa: ASSGQSGRAGGEQY
j_call: TRBJ2-7; d_call: TRBD1; v_call: TRBV7-9; cdr3_aa: ASSPAGTGGYEQY
j_call: TRBJ2-3; d_call: .; v_call: TRBV20-1; cdr3_aa: SAMGPDTDTQY
j_call: TRBJ2-1; d_call: TRBD1; v_call: TRBV18; cdr3_aa: ASSPRTGGSNEQF
j_call: TRBJ2-7; d_call: .; v_call: TRBV28; cdr3_aa: ASSPGVGAYEQY
j_call: TRBJ2-1; d_call: TRBD2; v_call: TRBV20-1; cdr3_aa: SARGGLAGDEQF
j_call: TRBJ1-6; d_call: .; v_call: TRBV7-9; cdr3_aa: ASSLAREGGDSPLH